What follows are 23 T cell receptor beta chains derived from one specimen sequenced in a study of control samples from healthy donors and cancer patients. Assay: immunoSEQ multiplex PCR; the TCRdb copy retains only in-frame clones and omits some. Of roughly 98,000 clones listed, 90% to 95% are singletons. The sequencing input was blood. These TCRs come from a man aged 18 to 29 in good health.

The chain links TRBV10-1 to TRBJ2-1; D is possibly TRBD1 (6 bases). The CDR3 length is 14 residues. The germline V gene encodes CDR1 WNHNN and CDR2 SYGVQD (reference sequence). Between the trimmed V and J ends, which lost 8 bases and 4 bases, there was a span of 15 bases. This chain's CDR3 is CASGVDRRYNEQFF. CDR3 nucleotide sequence: TGCGCCAGCGGAGTGGACAGACGATACAATGAGCAGTTCTTC.

This chain joins TRBV4-1 and TRBJ2-3; D unclear. Trimming stripped 0 bases from V and 4 bases from J, with 11 bases between. The CDR3 is 15 amino acids. Per the germline V gene, CDR1 is MGHRA and CDR2 is YSYEKL. CDR3 nucleotides: TGCGCCAGCAGCCAAGAAGTCAGTCGGCCAGATACGCAGTATTTT. This gives the protein CASSQEVSRPDTQYF.

The chain has TRBV7-9 and TRBJ2-6; the D is unclear. The germline gives CDR1 SEHNR, CDR2 FQNEAQ (reference sequence). V was pared by 2 bases and J by 2 bases, with 10 bases between. There are 16 residues in the CDR3. The chain's CDR3 is CASSLNFRAGANVLTF. The CDR3 nucleotides are TGTGCCAGCAGCTTAAATTTCCGTGCTGGGGCCAACGTCCTGACTTTC. Variable domain in full (rest from reference TRBV7-9 and TRBJ2-6): DTGVSQNPRHKITKRGQNVTFRCDPISEHNRLYWYRQTLGQGPEFLTYFQNEAQLEKSRLLSDRFSAERPKGSFSTLEIQRTEQGDSAMYLCASSLNFRAGANVLTFGAGSRLTVL.

The chain has TRBV4-1 and TRBJ1-4; D is undetermined. The CDR3 runs 17 residues. Per germline, CDR1 MGHRA and CDR2 YSYEKL. V lost 0 bases and J 5 bases, leaving 16 bases between the germline ends. Here the CDR3 DNA reads TGCGCCAGCAGCCAAGAGCGAATCAACGGGCTAAATGAAAAACTGTTTTTT. Translation gives CASSQERINGLNEKLFF.

The V call is TRBV10-3, the J call TRBJ1-5; D not certain. This CDR3 is built from 15 residues. Germline V CDR1 and CDR2: ENHRY, SYGVKD. The V end was cut by 0 bases, the J end by 4 bases, with 10 bases between. CDR3 amino acids: CAISESQTANQPQHF. In nucleotides, the CDR3 is TGTGCCATCAGTGAGTCGCAAACAGCAAATCAGCCCCAGCATTTT.

The chain's CDR3 is CASSPGGTENTEAFF. CDR3 DNA sequence: TGTGCCAGCAGCCCGGGCGGGACAGAGAACACTGAAGCTTTCTTT. The chain carries TRBV5-5 and TRBJ1-1, with 7 bases aligning to TRBD1. This CDR3 contains 15 residues. Trimming at V came to 4 bases and at J to 1 base, leaving 7 bases not matched to a gene. The germline V gene encodes CDR1 SGHKS and CDR2 YYEKEE (reference sequence).

The chain carries TRBV14 and TRBJ1-2, with D perhaps matching TRBD1 (6 bases). Germline CDR1 and CDR2: SGHDN and FVKESK. Between the trimmed V and J ends, which lost 2 bases and 4 bases, there was a span of 11 bases. The CDR3 is 14 residues long. The CDR3 spells CASSQSATGYGYTF. CDR3 in DNA: TGTGCCAGCAGCCAAAGTGCGACAGGCTATGGCTACACCTTC. The whole variable domain, remainder taken from reference TRBV14 and TRBJ1-2, is EAGVTQFPSHSVIEKGQTVTLRCDPISGHDNLYWYRRVMGKEIKFLLHFVKESKQDESGMPNNRFLAERTGGTYSTLKVQPAELEDSGVYFCASSQSATGYGYTFGSGTRLTVV.

The rearrangement links TRBV21-1 to TRBJ1-1. TRBV21-1 is an annotated pseudogene. This CDR3 is 15 amino acids long. The CDR3 bases are TGTGCCAGTCCCACCGGGGGGGGACACCTCACTGAAGCTTTCTTT. This sequence encodes CASPTGGGHLTEAFF.

This chain connects TRBV7-2 to TRBJ1-5; D is uncertain. This CDR3 is built from 12 residues. The V gene lost 2 bases and the J gene lost 5 bases, with 4 bases spanning the gap. The V gene's germline CDR1 is SGHTA and CDR2 FQGNSA. In DNA, the CDR3 is TGTGCCAGCAGCTTATTAGATCAGCCCCAGCATTTT. Its translation: CASSLLDQPQHF.

The chain couples TRBV4-1 to TRBJ2-1, with 7 bases fitting TRBD1. Germline V lookup: CDR1 MGHRA, CDR2 YSYEKL. This CDR3 is built from 14 residues. V lost 2 bases to trimming and J lost 4 bases; unmatched junction nucleotides: 2. The chain's CDR3 is CASSQWDRYNEQFF. CDR3 nucleotides: TGCGCCAGCAGCCAATGGGACAGATACAATGAGCAGTTCTTC.

This chain connects TRBV19 to TRBJ2-7; TRBD1 aligns across 8 bases. The germline V gene encodes CDR1 LNHDA and CDR2 SQIVND (reference sequence). Trimming took 5 bases from V and 3 from J; bases not matched to a gene: 9. This CDR3 is 15 amino acids long. The CDR3 region is CASSSKLDRGYEQYF. CDR3 DNA sequence: TGTGCCAGTAGTTCTAAACTAGACAGGGGCTACGAGCAGTACTTC.

V is TRBV3-1 (or the pseudogene TRBV3-2) and J is TRBJ2-5, with TRBD1 as a possible D gene (6 bases). The germline V and J ends were trimmed by 5 bases and 4 bases, with 20 bases remaining between them. The CDR3 extends over 16 amino acids. In germline, CDR1 is LGHDT, CDR2 YNNKEL (reference sequence). The CDR3 loop is CASSYERGSVAETQYF. The CDR3 nucleotides read TGTGCCAGCAGCTATGAAAGGGGGTCGGTGGCAGAGACCCAGTACTTC.

V and J are TRBV12-3 or TRBV12-4 and TRBJ1-4; no reliable D call. CDR3 length: 11 residues. The ends were cut back, 3 bases at V and 8 bases at J, with 4 bases in the middle. CDR3: CASSLGEKLFF. The CDR3 coding sequence is TGTGCCAGCAGTTTGGGCGAAAAACTGTTTTTT.

The V call is TRBV13, the J call TRBJ1-5; unclear D gene. V shed 0 bases and J shed 9 bases, with 12 bases lying between them. CDR1 is PRHDT, CDR2 FYEKMQ, per germline (reference sequence). This CDR3 comprises 14 residues. The CDR3 DNA follows: TGTGCCAGCAGCTTAGGGGGAAACGCGATGCCCCAGCATTTT. This encodes CASSLGGNAMPQHF.

The chain uses TRBV27 and TRBJ2-7, with 7 bases lining up with TRBD2. Germline V gene lookup returns CDR1 MNHEY and CDR2 SMNVEV (reference sequence). The V and J ends lost 2 bases and 6 bases, in that order; junction bases with no gene match: 10. This CDR3 spans 15 amino acids. CDR3 sequence (DNA): TGTGCCAGCAGTTTACCCCCAGGGAGGGAATCCGAGCAGTACTTC. It translates to CASSLPPGRESEQYF.

This sequence joins TRBV11-2 and TRBJ2-1; the match to TRBD2 covers 13 bases. CDR1 and CDR2 (germline): SGHAT, FQNNGV. The CDR3 totals 15 residues. J was trimmed by 5 bases and V by 4 bases; bases with no gene match: 2. CDR3 nucleotide sequence: TGTGCCAGCAGCTACGGACTAGCGGGAGACAATGAGCAGTTCTTC. It specifies CASSYGLAGDNEQFF.

This chain joins TRBV7-2 and TRBJ2-5, with no clear D. The V gene's germline CDR1 is SGHTA and CDR2 FQGNSA. V was pared by 1 base and J by 4 bases, with 7 bases between. There are 13 residues in the CDR3. CDR3 amino acids: CASSLVLRETQYF. The CDR3 DNA follows: TGTGCCAGCAGCTTAGTTCTACGAGAGACCCAGTACTTC. Together with reference TRBV7-2 and TRBJ2-5, the CDR3 gives the full variable domain: GAGVSQSPSNKVTEKGKDVELRCDPISGHTALYWYRQSLGQGLEFLIYFQGNSAPDKSGLPSDRFSAERTGGSVSTLTIQRTQQEDSAVYLCASSLVLRETQYFGPGTRLLVL.

The V and J genes are TRBV4-1 and TRBJ1-1; 11 bases are a match to TRBD1. J gave up 5 bases and V 2 bases, and 10 bases lay outside the gene matches. Germline lookup yields CDR1 MGHRA and CDR2 YSYEKL. CDR3 length: 17 residues. The CDR3 DNA reads as TGCGCCAGCAGCCAAAGTAGGACAGGGGGCGCGGGTACTGAAGCTTTCTTT. Encoded protein: CASSQSRTGGAGTEAFF.

The rearrangement links TRBV15 to TRBJ1-1; TRBD1 is a possible D gene (5 bases). Germline V CDR1 and CDR2: LNHNV, YYDKDF (reference sequence). V gave up 1 base and J gave up 8 bases, with 17 bases separating them. The CDR3 loop spans 15 amino acids. CDR3 nucleotide sequence: TGTGCCACCAGCAGAGCGGGGAGGGGTACAACCGAAGCTTTCTTT. This gives the protein CATSRAGRGTTEAFF.

The rearrangement links TRBV28 to TRBJ1-5, with D uncertain. Trimming removed 3 bases at V and 3 bases at J, with 3 bases between. Germline V gives CDR1 MDHEN, CDR2 SYDVKM. This CDR3 contains 12 residues. The CDR3 nucleotides are TGTGCCAGCAGTTTGAACAATCAGCCCCAGCATTTT. It codes for CASSLNNQPQHF.

The rearrangement uses TRBV12-3 or TRBV12-4 and TRBJ1-5, with 8 bases identical to TRBD1. The CDR3 length is 13 residues. Trimming took 9 bases from V and 6 from J; bases not matched to a gene: 7. The DNA for the CDR3 is TGTGCCAGTTCAGGGGGCGGAGGTCAGCCCCAGCATTTT. Its translation is CASSGGGGQPQHF.

DNA for the CDR3: TGTGCCAGCAGCTCTAAGCAGATCATCGGCACAGATACGCAGTATTTT. It codes for CASSSKQIIGTDTQYF. V gene TRBV5-4 combines with J gene TRBJ2-3, with unresolved D. Trimming pared 3 bases from V and 1 base from J, leaving 15 bases between. This CDR3 comprises 16 residues. Germline V lookup: CDR1 SGHNT, CDR2 YYREEE (reference sequence).

The rearrangement links TRBV5-4 to TRBJ2-5, with D tentatively TRBD2 (6 bases). Germline V gene lookup returns CDR1 SGHNT and CDR2 YYREEE (reference sequence). V lost 3 bases to trimming and J lost 5 bases, with 11 bases between them. This CDR3 is 13 amino acids long. For the CDR3, the DNA is TGTGCCAGCAGCTGGAGGGTAGGGGAGACCCAGTACTTC. It translates to CASSWRVGETQYF. Supplemented by reference TRBV5-4 and TRBJ2-5, the full variable domain reads ETGVTQSPTHLIKTRGQQVTLRCSSQSGHNTVSWYQQALGQGPQFIFQYYREEENGRGNFPPRFSGLQFPNYSSELNVNALELDDSALYLCASSWRVGETQYFGPGTRLLVL.